The 11 T cell receptor beta chains listed next were all sequenced from one sample in a study of blood T cell repertoires in COVID-19 (dated by TCRdb to 2020 to 2022). Libraries came from the immunoSEQ multiplex PCR assay. TCRdb took over this immuneACCESS table, retaining in-frame rearrangements with V and J assigned. Such tables are incomplete; in checked studies, under half of the missing clones stem from an unresolved V gene, and the remainder is unexplained. The sample table lists 400,000 to 450,000 clones, about 90% of them with a count of one. Together, the top ten hold approximately 0.92% of the sample. Sequenced material: peripheral blood. The receptors were gathered from a man between 18 and 35 years old with COVID-19, enrolled during active disease.

This clone was recorded a few times. The V gene is TRBV14, the J gene TRBJ1-2; 7 nucleotides match TRBD1. The germline CDR1 and CDR2 sequences are SGHDN and FVKESK. This CDR3 spans 17 amino acids. V lost 3 bases, J lost 3 bases, and 13 bases stayed unmatched. The CDR3, as DNA: TGTGCCAGCAGCCAGCGAGGGACAGCGCTTTACCACTATGGCTACACCTTC. Protein product: CASSQRGTALYHYGYTF.

The chain is built from TRBV5-1 and TRBJ2-5; 14 nucleotides agree with TRBD2. The ends lost 4 bases at V and 5 bases at J; junction bases unmatched: 10. The germline V gene encodes CDR1 SGHRS and CDR2 YFSETQ. CDR3 length: 17 amino acids. The CDR3 nucleotides read TGCGCCAGCAGCAACCTACCGGGACTAGCGGGGGAGGAGACCCAGTACTTC. Amino acids: CASSNLPGLAGEETQYF.

V and J are TRBV7-2 and TRBJ1-5, with a possible D match to TRBD1 (6 bases). CDR3 size: 13 residues. Germline values: CDR1 SGHTA, CDR2 FQGNSA. Between the trimmed V and J ends, which lost 1 base and 5 bases, there was a span of 6 bases. Here the CDR3 reads CASSLDRDQPQHF. DNA for the CDR3: TGTGCCAGCAGCTTAGACAGGGATCAGCCCCAGCATTTT.

The chain recombines TRBV9 with TRBJ2-2; possible D gene TRBD1, 6 bases. V was trimmed by 3 bases and J by 1 base, leaving 7 bases between them. Germline V gene sequence: CDR1 SGDLS, CDR2 YYNGEE. The CDR3 is 14 residues long. CDR3 in amino acids: CASSGGQNTGELFF. The CDR3 DNA reads TGTGCCAGCAGCGGGGGACAGAACACCGGGGAGCTGTTTTTT.

This clone was recorded a few times. The V and J genes are TRBV7-9 and TRBJ2-1; maybe TRBD2 (5 bases). The CDR3 is 14 residues long. CDR1 SEHNR and CDR2 FQNEAQ come from the germline V gene (reference sequence). Between the trimmed V and J ends, which lost 5 bases and 3 bases, there was a span of 11 bases. This CDR3 is CASSPERIYNEQFF. CDR3 coding DNA: TGTGCCAGCAGCCCGGAGCGGATCTACAATGAGCAGTTCTTC.

The chain is built from TRBV10-2 and TRBJ2-2, with 10 bases fitting TRBD2. Germline loops: CDR1 WSHSY, CDR2 SAAADI. The CDR3 spans 17 residues. The ends lost 6 bases at V and 0 bases at J; junction bases unmatched: 7. CDR3 DNA sequence: TGCGCCAGCAGGTCCCTAGCGGGAGAGACGAACACCGGGGAGCTGTTTTTT. Residues: CASRSLAGETNTGELFF.

The chain combines TRBV5-1 with TRBJ1-1; TRBD1 matches 7 bases. Losses at the gene ends were 0 bases for V and 0 bases for J; bases not matched to a gene: 5. This CDR3 region has 16 residues. Looked up from germline, CDR1 is SGHRS and CDR2 is YFSETQ. The CDR3 loop reads CASSLAGGLMNTEAFF. The CDR3 DNA follows: TGCGCCAGCAGCTTGGCAGGGGGTTTAATGAACACTGAAGCTTTCTTT. Full variable domain (remainder filled in from reference TRBV5-1 and TRBJ1-1): KAGVTQTPRYLIKTRGQQVTLSCSPISGHRSVSWYQQTPGQGLQFLFEYFSETQRNKGNFPGRFSGRQFSNSRSEMNVSTLELGDSALYLCASSLAGGLMNTEAFFGQGTRLTVV.

The rearrangement links TRBV27 to TRBJ2-3; 7 bases agree with TRBD1. This CDR3 region has 13 residues. CDR1 is MNHEY, CDR2 SMNVEV, per germline (reference sequence). V lost 8 bases, J lost 6 bases, and 8 bases stayed unmatched. The CDR3 nucleotides are TGTGCCAGCCGATTGACAGGGAAGGATACGCAGTATTTT. This translates into CASRLTGKDTQYF.

This clone was seen more than once but under ten times. V usage is TRBV2 and J usage is TRBJ1-3, with TRBD1 as a possible D gene (5 bases). From germline, CDR1 is SNHLY and CDR2 FYNNEI. The CDR3 loop spans 14 amino acids. The V gene lost 4 bases and the J gene lost 4 bases, with 11 bases spanning the gap. The CDR3 DNA is TGTGCCAGCAGTGTCAGGGTAGGAGGAAACACCATATATTTT. Translation gives CASSVRVGGNTIYF.

This rearrangement joins TRBV27 to TRBJ2-7, with 10 nucleotides matching TRBD2. V shed 6 bases and J 6 bases; nucleotides not matched to a gene: 11. Per germline, CDR1 MNHEY and CDR2 SMNVEV (reference sequence). CDR3 length equals 15 residues. The CDR3 is CASSEIGTSASEQYF. The CDR3 region has the DNA TGTGCCAGCAGCGAAATTGGGACTAGCGCTTCCGAGCAGTACTTC.

The V call is TRBV7-9, the J call TRBJ2-6, with no clear D. With 1 base removed from V and 2 bases from J, the gap between germline ends came to 6 bases. The germline V gene encodes CDR1 SEHNR and CDR2 FQNEAQ (reference sequence). CDR3 length equals 15 residues. The CDR3: CASSLGLAGANVLTF. In nucleotides, the CDR3 is TGTGCCAGCAGCTTAGGGCTGGCTGGGGCCAACGTCCTGACTTTC.